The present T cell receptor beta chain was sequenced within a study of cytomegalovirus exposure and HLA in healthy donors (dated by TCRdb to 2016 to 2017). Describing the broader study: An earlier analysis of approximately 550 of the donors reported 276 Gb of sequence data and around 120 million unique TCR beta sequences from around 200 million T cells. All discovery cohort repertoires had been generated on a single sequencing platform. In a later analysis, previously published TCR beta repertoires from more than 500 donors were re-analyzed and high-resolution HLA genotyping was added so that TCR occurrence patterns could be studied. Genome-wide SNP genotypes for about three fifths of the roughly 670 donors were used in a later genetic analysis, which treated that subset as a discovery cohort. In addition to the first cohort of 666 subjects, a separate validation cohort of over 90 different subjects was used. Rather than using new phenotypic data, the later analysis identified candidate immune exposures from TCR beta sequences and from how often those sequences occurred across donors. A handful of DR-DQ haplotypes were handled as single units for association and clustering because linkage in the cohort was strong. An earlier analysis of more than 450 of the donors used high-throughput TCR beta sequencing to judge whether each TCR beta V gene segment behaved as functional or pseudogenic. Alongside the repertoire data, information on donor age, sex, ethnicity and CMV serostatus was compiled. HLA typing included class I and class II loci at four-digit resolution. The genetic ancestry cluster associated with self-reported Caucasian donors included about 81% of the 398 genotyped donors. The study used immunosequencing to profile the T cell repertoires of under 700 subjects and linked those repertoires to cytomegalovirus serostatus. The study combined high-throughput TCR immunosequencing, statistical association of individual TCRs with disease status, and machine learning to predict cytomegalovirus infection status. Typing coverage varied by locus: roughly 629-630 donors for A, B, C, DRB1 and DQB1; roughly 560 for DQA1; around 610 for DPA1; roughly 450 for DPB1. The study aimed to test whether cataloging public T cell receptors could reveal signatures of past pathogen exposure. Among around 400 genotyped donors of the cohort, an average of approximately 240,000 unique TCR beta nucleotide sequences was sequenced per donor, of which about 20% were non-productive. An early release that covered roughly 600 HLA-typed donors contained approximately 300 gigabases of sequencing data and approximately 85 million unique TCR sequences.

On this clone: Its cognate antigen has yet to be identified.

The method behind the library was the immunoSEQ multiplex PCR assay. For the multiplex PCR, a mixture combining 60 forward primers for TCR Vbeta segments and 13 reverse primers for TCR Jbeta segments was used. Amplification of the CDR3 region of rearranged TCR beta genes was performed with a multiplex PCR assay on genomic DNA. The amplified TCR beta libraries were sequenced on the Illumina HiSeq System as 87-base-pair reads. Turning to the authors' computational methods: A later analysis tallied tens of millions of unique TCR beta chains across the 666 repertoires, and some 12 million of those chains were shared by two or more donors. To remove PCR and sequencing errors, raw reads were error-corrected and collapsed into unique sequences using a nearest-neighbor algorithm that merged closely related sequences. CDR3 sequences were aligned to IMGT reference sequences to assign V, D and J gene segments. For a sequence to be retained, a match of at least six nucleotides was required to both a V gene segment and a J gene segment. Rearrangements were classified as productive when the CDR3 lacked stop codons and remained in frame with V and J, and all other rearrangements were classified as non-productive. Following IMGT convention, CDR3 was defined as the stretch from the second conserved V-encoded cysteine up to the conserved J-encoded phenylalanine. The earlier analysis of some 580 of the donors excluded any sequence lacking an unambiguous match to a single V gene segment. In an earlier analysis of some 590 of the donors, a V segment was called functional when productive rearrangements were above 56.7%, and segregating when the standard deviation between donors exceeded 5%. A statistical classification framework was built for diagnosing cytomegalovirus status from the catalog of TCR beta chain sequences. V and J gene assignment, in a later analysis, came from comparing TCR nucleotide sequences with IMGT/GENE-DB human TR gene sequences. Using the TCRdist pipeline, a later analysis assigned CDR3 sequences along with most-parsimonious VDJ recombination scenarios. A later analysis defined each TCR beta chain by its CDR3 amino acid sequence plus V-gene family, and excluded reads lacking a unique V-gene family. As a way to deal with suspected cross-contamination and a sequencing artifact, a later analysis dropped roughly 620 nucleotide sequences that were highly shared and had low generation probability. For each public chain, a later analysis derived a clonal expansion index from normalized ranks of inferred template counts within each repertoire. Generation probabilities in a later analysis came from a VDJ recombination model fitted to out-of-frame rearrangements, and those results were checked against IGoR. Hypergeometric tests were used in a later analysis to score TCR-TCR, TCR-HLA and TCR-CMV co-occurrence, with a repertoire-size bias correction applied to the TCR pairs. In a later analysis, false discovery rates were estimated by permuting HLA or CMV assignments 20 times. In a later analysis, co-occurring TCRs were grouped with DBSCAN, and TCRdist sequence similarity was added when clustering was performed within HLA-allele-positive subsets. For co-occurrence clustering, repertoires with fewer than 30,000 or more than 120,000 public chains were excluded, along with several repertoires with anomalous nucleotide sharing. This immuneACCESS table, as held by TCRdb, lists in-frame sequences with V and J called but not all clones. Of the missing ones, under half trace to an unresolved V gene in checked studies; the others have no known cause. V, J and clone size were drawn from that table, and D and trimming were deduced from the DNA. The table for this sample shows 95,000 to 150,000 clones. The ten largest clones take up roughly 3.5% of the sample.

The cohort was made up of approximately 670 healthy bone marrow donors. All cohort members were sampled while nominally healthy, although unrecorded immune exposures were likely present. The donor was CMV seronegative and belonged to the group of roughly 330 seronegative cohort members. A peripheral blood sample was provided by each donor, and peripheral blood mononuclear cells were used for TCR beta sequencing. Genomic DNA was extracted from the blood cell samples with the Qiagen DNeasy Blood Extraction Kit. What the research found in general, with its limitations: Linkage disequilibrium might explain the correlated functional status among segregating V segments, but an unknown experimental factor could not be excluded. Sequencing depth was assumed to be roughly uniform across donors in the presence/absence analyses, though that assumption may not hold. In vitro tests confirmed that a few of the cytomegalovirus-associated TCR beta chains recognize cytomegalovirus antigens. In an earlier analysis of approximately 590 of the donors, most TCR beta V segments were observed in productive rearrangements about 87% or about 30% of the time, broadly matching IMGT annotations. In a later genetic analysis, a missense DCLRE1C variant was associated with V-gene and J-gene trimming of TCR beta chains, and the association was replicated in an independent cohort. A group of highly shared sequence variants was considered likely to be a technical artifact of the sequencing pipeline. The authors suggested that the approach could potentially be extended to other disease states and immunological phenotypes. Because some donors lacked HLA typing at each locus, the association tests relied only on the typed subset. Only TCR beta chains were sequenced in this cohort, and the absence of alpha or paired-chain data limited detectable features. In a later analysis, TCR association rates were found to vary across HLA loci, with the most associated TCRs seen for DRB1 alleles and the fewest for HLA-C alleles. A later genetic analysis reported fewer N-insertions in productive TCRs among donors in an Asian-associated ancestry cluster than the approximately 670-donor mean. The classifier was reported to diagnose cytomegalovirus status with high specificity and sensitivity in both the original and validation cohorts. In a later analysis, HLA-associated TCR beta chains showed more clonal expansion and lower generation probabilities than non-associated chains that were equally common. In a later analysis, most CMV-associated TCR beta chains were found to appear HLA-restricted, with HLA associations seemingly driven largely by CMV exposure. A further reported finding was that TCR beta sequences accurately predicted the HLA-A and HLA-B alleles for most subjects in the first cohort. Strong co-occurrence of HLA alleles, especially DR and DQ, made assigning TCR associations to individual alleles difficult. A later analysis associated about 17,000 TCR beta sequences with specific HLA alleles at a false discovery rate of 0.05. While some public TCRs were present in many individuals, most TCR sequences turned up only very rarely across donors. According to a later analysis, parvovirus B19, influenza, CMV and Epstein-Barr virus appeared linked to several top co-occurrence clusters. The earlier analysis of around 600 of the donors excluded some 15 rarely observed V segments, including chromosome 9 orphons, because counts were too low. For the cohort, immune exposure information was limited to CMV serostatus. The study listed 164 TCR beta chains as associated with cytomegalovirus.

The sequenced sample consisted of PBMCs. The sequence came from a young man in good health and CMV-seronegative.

The CDR3 sequence is CASSSPTAVYGYTF. The sequenced DNA is TGTGCCAGCAGCTCCCCTACAGCAGTCTATGGCTACACCTTC. This receptor chain uses TRBV7-2 and TRBJ1-2; confidence is insufficient to name the D gene. From a lookup of the germline V gene, CDR1 and CDR2 are SGHTA and FQGNSA. From cysteine to phenylalanine, the CDR3 is 14 amino acids long. This entry keeps only the CDR3 DNA: 42 bases, framed from base 1. V is reduced by 4 bases and J by 4 bases, leaving a spacing of 13 bases between them. When the CDR3 is completed using the reference TRBV7-2 and TRBJ1-2 genes on either side, the full variable domain is GAGVSQSPSNKVTEKGKDVELRCDPISGHTALYWYRQSLGQGLEFLIYFQGNSAPDKSGLPSDRFSAERTGGSVSTLTIQRTQQEDSAVYLCASSSPTAVYGYTFGSGTRLTVV.